This T cell receptor beta chain was sequenced for a study of cytomegalovirus exposure and HLA in healthy donors (dated 2017 in TCRdb). In the study overall: An earlier analysis of around 600 of the donors reported about 250 Gb of sequence data and roughly 110 million unique TCR beta sequences from about 179 million T cells. An early release that covered roughly 600 HLA-typed donors contained about 300 gigabases of sequencing data and tens of millions of unique TCR sequences. Of the 300 to 500 genotyped donors, less than 90% were placed in the genetic ancestry cluster associated with self-reported Caucasian donors. The study aimed to test whether signatures of past pathogen exposure could be identified by cataloging public T cell receptors. The study profiled the T cell repertoires of 666 subjects by immunosequencing and related them to cytomegalovirus serostatus. In addition to the first cohort of around 670 subjects, a separate validation cohort of 130 or so different subjects was used. To predict cytomegalovirus infection status, the study brought together high-throughput TCR immunosequencing, statistical association of individual TCRs with disease status, and machine learning. A later analysis re-analyzed previously published TCR beta repertoires from hundreds of donors and added high-resolution HLA genotyping to study TCR occurrence patterns. In the later analysis, no new phenotypic data were used to find candidate immune exposures; instead, reliance was placed on TCR beta sequences and their occurrence across donors. An earlier analysis of 450 to 750 of the donors used high-throughput TCR beta sequencing to judge whether each TCR beta V gene segment behaved as functional or pseudogenic. Donor age, sex, ethnicity and CMV serostatus were compiled together with the repertoire data. In a later genetic analysis, genome-wide SNP genotypes for about three fifths of the roughly 670 donors were used, and that subset was treated as a discovery cohort. Every discovery cohort repertoire had been produced on one sequencing platform. Class I and class II HLA loci were covered by the typing at four-digit resolution. Typing coverage varied by locus: roughly 629-630 donors for A, B, C, DRB1 and DQB1; about 520 for DQA1; about 590 for DPA1; approximately 450 for DPB1. Five DR-DQ haplotypes were treated as single units for association and clustering because of strong linkage in the cohort. Across approximately 400 genotyped donors of the cohort, an average of approximately 240,000 unique TCR beta nucleotide sequences per donor were sequenced, and roughly 18% of those sequences were non-productive. What the authors observed across the whole study: Three of the identified cytomegalovirus-associated TCR beta chains were confirmed in vitro to be specific for cytomegalovirus antigens. The study gave a list of over 150 TCR beta chains associated with cytomegalovirus. Most TCR sequences were observed very rarely across donors, whereas some public TCRs were present in many individuals. The earlier analysis of 587 of the donors excluded over 15 rarely observed V segments, including chromosome 9 orphons, because counts were too low. In a later analysis, several top co-occurrence clusters were reported to appear linked to parvovirus B19, influenza, CMV and Epstein-Barr virus. In a later analysis, HLA-associated TCR beta chains showed more clonal expansion and lower generation probabilities than non-associated chains that were equally common. At a false discovery rate of 0.05, a later analysis linked approximately 18,000 TCR beta sequences to specific HLA alleles. The authors suggested that the approach could potentially be extended to other disease states and immunological phenotypes. The sequencing pipeline was judged likely to have produced a cluster of highly shared sequence variants as a technical artifact. In an earlier analysis of 587 of the donors, most TCR beta V segments appeared in productive rearrangements about 87% or about 30% of the time, broadly matching IMGT annotations. The classifier was reported to diagnose cytomegalovirus status with high specificity and sensitivity in both the original and validation cohorts. V-gene and J-gene trimming of TCR beta chains was associated with a missense DCLRE1C variant in a later genetic analysis, and the association was replicated in an independent cohort. According to a later genetic analysis, donors in an Asian-associated ancestry cluster had fewer N-insertions in productive TCRs than the roughly 670-donor mean. Most CMV-associated TCR beta chains appeared to be HLA-restricted in a later analysis, and the HLA associations seemed to be driven largely by CMV exposure. According to a later analysis, TCR association rates differed among HLA loci, with DRB1 alleles showing the most associated TCRs and HLA-C alleles showing the fewest. A further reported finding was that TCR beta sequences accurately predicted the HLA-A and HLA-B alleles for most subjects in the first cohort. In this cohort, only TCR beta chains were sequenced, and detectable features were limited by the absence of alpha or paired-chain data. Because the 87-base-pair reads could not distinguish some IMGT-functional V segments, including TRBV6-2 and TRBV6-3, those segments were excluded. The only immune exposure information available for the cohort was CMV serostatus. The presence/absence analyses assumed that sequencing depth was roughly uniform across donors, and that assumption may not be true. Because HLA typing was missing for some donors at each locus, association tests included only the typed subset. When HLA alleles, especially DR and DQ, strongly co-occurred, attributing TCR associations to individual alleles was difficult. Linkage disequilibrium might explain the correlated functional status among segregating V segments, but an unknown experimental factor could not be ruled out.

In total, roughly 710 healthy bone marrow donors made up the cohort. At the time of sampling, all cohort members were nominally healthy, though unrecorded immune exposures were likely present. The donor was CMV seronegative and was included in the group of about 350 seronegative cohort members. Every donor gave a peripheral blood sample, and the peripheral blood mononuclear cells from that sample were used for TCR beta sequencing. Genomic DNA was extracted from the blood cell samples with the Qiagen DNeasy Blood Extraction Kit. Library preparation used the immunoSEQ multiplex PCR assay. For the multiplex PCR, a mixture combining 60 forward primers for TCR Vbeta segments and 13 reverse primers for TCR Jbeta segments was used. The CDR3 region of rearranged TCR beta genes was amplified from genomic DNA by a multiplex PCR assay. The Illumina HiSeq System was used to sequence the amplified TCR beta libraries as 87-base-pair reads. The published analysis was carried out like this. In a later analysis, tens of millions of unique TCR beta chains were counted across the 500 to 850 repertoires, and roughly 11 million of these chains were shared by at least two donors. A nearest-neighbor algorithm error-corrected the raw reads and collapsed the reads into unique sequences, merging closely related sequences to remove PCR and sequencing errors. To assign V, D and J gene segments, CDR3 sequences were aligned to IMGT reference sequences. For a sequence to be retained, a match of at least six nucleotides was required to both a V gene segment and a J gene segment. A rearrangement was called productive if the CDR3 had no stop codons and remained in frame with V and J, and every other rearrangement was called non-productive. CDR3 was defined by IMGT convention, running from the second conserved V-encoded cysteine to the conserved J-encoded phenylalanine. In an earlier analysis of 500 to 650 of the donors, sequences lacking an unambiguous match to a single V gene segment were excluded. In an earlier analysis of 587 of the donors, V segments were called functional above 56.7% productive rearrangements and were called segregating when the between-donor standard deviation exceeded 5%. To diagnose cytomegalovirus status from the catalog of TCR beta chain sequences, a statistical classification framework was built. In a later analysis, V and J genes were assigned by comparing TCR nucleotide sequences against IMGT/GENE-DB human TR gene sequences. Using the TCRdist pipeline, a later analysis assigned CDR3 sequences along with most-parsimonious VDJ recombination scenarios. A later analysis defined each TCR beta chain by its CDR3 amino acid sequence plus V-gene family, and excluded reads lacking a unique V-gene family. In a later analysis, some 600 highly shared, low-generation-probability nucleotide sequences were removed to address suspected cross-contamination and a sequencing artifact. In a later analysis, a clonal expansion index for each public chain was calculated from normalized within-repertoire ranks of inferred template counts. A later analysis computed generation probabilities with a VDJ recombination model fitted to out-of-frame rearrangements, and checked the results against IGoR. A later analysis scored TCR-TCR, TCR-HLA and TCR-CMV co-occurrence with hypergeometric tests, applying a repertoire-size bias correction to TCR pairs. In a later analysis, false discovery rates were estimated by permuting HLA or CMV assignments 20 times. In a later analysis, co-occurring TCRs were grouped using DBSCAN, with TCRdist sequence similarity added in when clustering inside HLA-allele-positive subsets. Repertoires with fewer than 30,000 or more than 120,000 public chains, plus five repertoires with anomalous nucleotide sharing, were excluded from co-occurrence clustering. Entries here come from immuneACCESS through TCRdb and include only in-frame sequences with V and J called. Some clones fail to appear in such tables; in the studies checked, an unresolved V gene covers under half of the shortfall, and the cause of the remainder is unknown. V and J calls and clone size are those listed in that table; D and trimming were worked out from the DNA. The table for this sample lists 150,000 to 200,000 clones; 80% of them were counted only once. Together, the top ten hold 0.65% to 0.75% of the sample.

Trimming at the junction amounts to 0 bases on V and 6 bases on J, and the germline ends lie 15 bases apart. Including the terminal cysteine and phenylalanine, the CDR3 comprises 16 residues. The sequence is cut down to CDR3 DNA, 48 bases in frame from base 1. The germline V gene yields LGHNA for CDR1 and YSLEER for CDR2. Remarks on this clone: There is no known antigen for this receptor. No much larger clonotype is one base removed from it; base qualities were not supplied.

The sample consisted of PBMCs. In this chain, TRBV4-3 is recombined with TRBJ2-1; the D segment cannot be called with confidence. The receptor comes from a boy aged 5-17 years in good health and CMV-seronegative. The DNA sequence is given as TGCGCCAGCAGCCAAGATCTATCGCCGTACGGCAATGAGCAGTTCTTC. Its product reads: CASSQDLSPYGNEQFF.